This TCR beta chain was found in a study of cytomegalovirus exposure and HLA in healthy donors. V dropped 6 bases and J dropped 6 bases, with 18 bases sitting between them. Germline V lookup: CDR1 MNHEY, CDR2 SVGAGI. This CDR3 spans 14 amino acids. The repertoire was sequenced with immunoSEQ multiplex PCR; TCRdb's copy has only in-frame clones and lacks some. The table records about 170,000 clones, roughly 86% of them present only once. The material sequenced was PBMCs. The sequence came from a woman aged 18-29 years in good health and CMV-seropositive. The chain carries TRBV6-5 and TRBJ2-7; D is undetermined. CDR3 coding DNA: TGTGCCAGCAGGAAGAGCCTCCTCGCCCCCGAGCAGTACTTC. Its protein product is CASRKSLLAPEQYF.